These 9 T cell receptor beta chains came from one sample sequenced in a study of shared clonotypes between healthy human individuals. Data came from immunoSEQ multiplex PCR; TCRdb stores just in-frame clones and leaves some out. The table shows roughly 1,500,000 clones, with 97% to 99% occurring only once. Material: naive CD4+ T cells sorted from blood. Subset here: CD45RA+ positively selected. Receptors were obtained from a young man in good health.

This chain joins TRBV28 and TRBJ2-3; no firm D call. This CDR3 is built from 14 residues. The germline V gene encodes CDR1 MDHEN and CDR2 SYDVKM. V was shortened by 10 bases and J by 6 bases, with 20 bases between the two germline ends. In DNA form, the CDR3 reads TGTGCCATCCGAAAGACTCTCGTGTCCGATACGCAGTATTTT. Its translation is CAIRKTLVSDTQYF.

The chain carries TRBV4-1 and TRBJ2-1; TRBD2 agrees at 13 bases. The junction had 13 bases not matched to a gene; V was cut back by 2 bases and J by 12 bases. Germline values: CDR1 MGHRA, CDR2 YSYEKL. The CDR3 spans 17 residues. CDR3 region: CASSQQPGTSGEWGQFF. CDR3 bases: TGCGCCAGCAGCCAACAGCCAGGGACTAGCGGGGAATGGGGGCAGTTCTTC.

The chain's CDR3 is CASSLTWGSEAFF. CDR3 nucleotides: TGTGCCAGCAGCTTAACATGGGGCTCTGAAGCTTTCTTT. The chain is built from TRBV7-3 and TRBJ1-1; maybe TRBD1 (5 bases). Germline V gene lookup returns CDR1 SGHTA and CDR2 FQGTGA. Trimming removed 0 bases at V and 6 bases at J, with 8 bases between. The CDR3 runs 13 residues.

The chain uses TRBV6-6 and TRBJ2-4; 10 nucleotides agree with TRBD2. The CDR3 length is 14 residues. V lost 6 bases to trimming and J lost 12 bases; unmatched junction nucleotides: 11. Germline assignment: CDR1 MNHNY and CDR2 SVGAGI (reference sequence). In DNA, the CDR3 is TGTGCCAGCAGAAGACCTGGGACTAGCGCTACTCAGTACTTC. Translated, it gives CASRRPGTSATQYF.

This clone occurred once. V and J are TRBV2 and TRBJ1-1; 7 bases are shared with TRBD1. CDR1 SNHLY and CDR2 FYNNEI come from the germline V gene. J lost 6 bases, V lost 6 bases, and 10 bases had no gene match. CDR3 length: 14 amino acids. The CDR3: CASSQRQGRAEAFF. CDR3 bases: TGTGCCAGCAGCCAAAGACAGGGTCGGGCTGAAGCTTTCTTT.

CDR3: CASSEQKQETQYF. CDR3 bases: TGTGCCAGCAGTGAACAGAAACAAGAGACCCAGTACTTC. The V and J genes are TRBV6-1 and TRBJ2-5; D gene uncertain. The germline CDR1 and CDR2 sequences are MNHNS and SASEGT. V lost 2 bases and J 2 bases, leaving 6 bases between the germline ends. This CDR3 contains 13 residues.

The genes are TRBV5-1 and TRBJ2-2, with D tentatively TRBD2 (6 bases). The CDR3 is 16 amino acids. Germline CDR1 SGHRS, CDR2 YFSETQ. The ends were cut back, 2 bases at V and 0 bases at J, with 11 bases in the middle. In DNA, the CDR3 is TGCGCCAGCAGCTTCGGAGGGACCACGAACACCGGGGAGCTGTTTTTT. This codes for CASSFGGTTNTGELFF. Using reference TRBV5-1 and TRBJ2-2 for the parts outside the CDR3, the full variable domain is KAGVTQTPRYLIKTRGQQVTLSCSPISGHRSVSWYQQTPGQGLQFLFEYFSETQRNKGNFPGRFSGRQFSNSRSEMNVSTLELGDSALYLCASSFGGTTNTGELFFGEGSRLTVL.

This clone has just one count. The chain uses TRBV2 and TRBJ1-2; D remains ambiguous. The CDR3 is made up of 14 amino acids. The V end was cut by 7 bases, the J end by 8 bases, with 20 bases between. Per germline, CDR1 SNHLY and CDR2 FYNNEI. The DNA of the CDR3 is TGTGCCAGCATTAGGACGGAAATTGCTCGGGGCTACACCTTC. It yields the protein CASIRTEIARGYTF.

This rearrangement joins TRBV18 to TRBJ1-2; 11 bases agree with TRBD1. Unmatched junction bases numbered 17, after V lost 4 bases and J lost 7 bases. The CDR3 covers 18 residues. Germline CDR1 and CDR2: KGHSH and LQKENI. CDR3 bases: TGTGCCAGCTCACTGGACAGGGGGCGCCTGGAGGTAGTATCTGGCTACACCTTC. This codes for CASSLDRGRLEVVSGYTF. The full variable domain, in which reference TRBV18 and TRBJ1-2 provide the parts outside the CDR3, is NAGVMQNPRHLVRRRGQEARLRCSPMKGHSHVYWYRQLPEEGLKFMVYLQKENIIDESGMPKERFSAEFPKEGPSILRIQQVVRGDSAAYFCASSLDRGRLEVVSGYTFGSGTRLTVV.